What follows are 13 T cell receptor beta chains derived from one specimen sequenced in a study of memory CD4+ T cells and cytomegalovirus serostatus. Assay used: immunoSEQ multiplex PCR; TCRdb lists only in-frame clones, some missing. The profile shows more than 50,000 clones, around 80% of them singletons. Single viable CD3+CD4+CD8-CD45RO+ cells were sorted as the memory CD4+ T cells. Sequencing input: memory CD4+ T cells from blood. These receptors all come from an adult in good health and CMV-seronegative.

The gene calls are TRBV7-9 and TRBJ2-3, with D perhaps TRBD1 (5 bases). The CDR3 is 13 amino acids. Germline V gene sequence: CDR1 SEHNR, CDR2 FQNEAQ (reference sequence). V was shortened by 5 bases and J by 5 bases, with 11 bases between the two germline ends. For the CDR3, the DNA is TGTGCCAGCAGCCAAGGGGTGATAGATACGCAGTATTTT. This sequence encodes CASSQGVIDTQYF. Together with reference TRBV7-9 and TRBJ2-3, the CDR3 gives the full variable domain: DTGVSQNPRHKITKRGQNVTFRCDPISEHNRLYWYRQTLGQGPEFLTYFQNEAQLEKSRLLSDRFSAERPKGSFSTLEIQRTEQGDSAMYLCASSQGVIDTQYFGPGTRLTVL.

CDR3 sequence reads: CASSTQWTANYGYTF. CDR3 coding DNA: TGTGCCAGTAGTACTCAATGGACAGCTAACTATGGCTACACCTTC. The J gene is TRBJ1-2, the V gene TRBV19, with TRBD1 as a possible D gene (6 bases). V dropped 4 bases and J dropped 0 bases, with 12 bases sitting between them. The CDR3 totals 15 residues. Germline CDR1 reads LNHDA; CDR2 reads SQIVND (reference sequence).

The rearrangement uses TRBV19 and TRBJ1-5, with TRBD1 identical over 8 bases. Germline CDR1 reads LNHDA; CDR2 reads SQIVND (reference sequence). Trimming cost V 3 bases and J 5 bases; bases outside gene matches: 3. The CDR3 covers 14 residues. In DNA form, the CDR3 reads TGTGCCAGTAGTATTTCAGGGGGCTATCAGCCCCAGCATTTT. This gives the protein CASSISGGYQPQHF.

The chain is built from TRBV4-2 and TRBJ2-3, with D perhaps matching TRBD1 or TRBD2 (5 bases each). The length of the CDR3 is 16 residues. Trimming cost V 0 bases and J 4 bases, with 14 bases left between them. Germline V lookup: CDR1 LGHNA, CDR2 YNFKEQ. CDR3 protein: CASSQDFQGGPDTQYF. CDR3 in DNA: TGTGCCAGCAGCCAAGATTTCCAGGGCGGGCCAGATACGCAGTATTTT.

The genes are TRBV29-1 and TRBJ2-1; D gene uncertain. Germline values: CDR1 SQVTM, CDR2 ANQGSEA. Trimming shortened V by 4 bases and J by 7 bases, and 11 bases separated the two germline ends. The CDR3 has 12 residues. The CDR3 loop reads CSVVELQNEQFF. CDR3 DNA sequence: TGCAGCGTTGTGGAACTACAAAATGAGCAGTTCTTC.

The chain is built from TRBV2 and TRBJ2-1, with D possibly being TRBD2 (7 bases). This CDR3 has 14 amino acids. Trimming removed 0 bases from V and 10 bases from J, with 13 bases in between. Looked up from germline, CDR1 is SNHLY and CDR2 is FYNNEI. CDR3 sequence: CASSEAGGAGEQFF. CDR3 DNA: TGTGCCAGCAGTGAAGCGGGGGGGGCCGGGGAGCAGTTCTTC.

This clone was seen once. This sequence joins TRBV5-1 and TRBJ2-1; the match to TRBD2 covers 8 bases. CDR1 is SGHRS and CDR2 is YFSETQ in the germline V gene. V shed 1 base and J 0 bases; nucleotides not matched to a gene: 9. The CDR3 covers 18 residues. The CDR3 region is CASSLRLAGKSSYNEQFF. The DNA for the CDR3 is TGCGCCAGCAGCTTGAGGTTAGCGGGGAAAAGCTCCTACAATGAGCAGTTCTTC. Filled out from reference TRBV5-1 and TRBJ2-1, the complete variable domain reads KAGVTQTPRYLIKTRGQQVTLSCSPISGHRSVSWYQQTPGQGLQFLFEYFSETQRNKGNFPGRFSGRQFSNSRSEMNVSTLELGDSALYLCASSLRLAGKSSYNEQFFGPGTRLTVL.

Notes on this clone: At the DNA level, this CDR3 is encoded by other sequences in the same sample as well. V usage is TRBV18 and J usage is TRBJ2-5; D not certain. CDR1 is KGHSH, CDR2 LQKENI, per germline. This CDR3 region has 12 residues. V dropped 6 bases and J dropped 5 bases, with 10 bases sitting between them. The CDR3 DNA reads TGTGCCAGCTCTCCCGGTCGGGAGACCCAGTACTTC. It translates to CASSPGRETQYF. Drawing the rest from reference TRBV18 and TRBJ2-5, the complete variable domain is NAGVMQNPRHLVRRRGQEARLRCSPMKGHSHVYWYRQLPEEGLKFMVYLQKENIIDESGMPKERFSAEFPKEGPSILRIQQVVRGDSAAYFCASSPGRETQYFGPGTRLLVL.

The sample holds a few counts of this clone. V gene TRBV5-1 combines with J gene TRBJ1-5; D gene unclear. The CDR3 has 17 residues. V lost 4 bases and J lost 0, with 17 bases in between. Germline lookup yields CDR1 SGHRS and CDR2 YFSETQ. This CDR3 is CASSPGLAAYSNQPQHF. CDR3 DNA sequence: TGCGCCAGCAGCCCTGGCCTGGCAGCTTATAGCAATCAGCCCCAGCATTTT.

The CDR3 sequence is CASGSAPTNEKLFF. DNA for the CDR3: TGTGCCAGCGGTTCGGCACCAACTAATGAAAAACTGTTTTTT. The chain employs TRBV6-5 and TRBJ1-4; D is unresolved. The germline gives CDR1 MNHEY, CDR2 SVGAGI. This CDR3 is built from 14 residues. The ends were cut back, 8 bases at V and 0 bases at J, with 10 bases in the middle.

This clone was found a few times. This chain uses TRBV7-8 with TRBJ1-1; 11 positions agree with TRBD1. V dropped 5 bases and J dropped 5; count of bases not matched to a gene: 1. This CDR3 spans 13 amino acids. The germline V gene encodes CDR1 SGHVS and CDR2 FQNEAQ. Written as DNA, the CDR3 is TGTGCCAGCAGCGGACAGGGGGCAACTGAAGCTTTCTTT. It encodes CASSGQGATEAFF.

The chain employs TRBV4-1 and TRBJ1-2; 7 bases map to TRBD1. This CDR3 has 14 amino acids. The V segment lost 4 bases and the J segment 4 bases; nucleotides outside the gene matches: 6. Germline CDR1 is MGHRA and CDR2 is YSYEKL. CDR3 in DNA: TGCGCCAGCAGCCGAGGTTCAGGGGGCTATGGCTACACCTTC. Translation gives CASSRGSGGYGYTF.

This clone was observed a few times. This chain connects TRBV7-9 to TRBJ1-1; D remains ambiguous. The CDR3 runs 13 residues. V lost 5 bases to trimming and J lost 0 bases, with 7 bases between them. Germline CDR1 is SEHNR and CDR2 is FQNEAQ (reference sequence). The CDR3 sequence is CASSPNMNTEAFF. In DNA form, the CDR3 reads TGTGCCAGCAGCCCTAACATGAACACTGAAGCTTTCTTT.